What follows are 24 T cell receptor beta chains derived from one specimen sequenced in a study of T-cell memory formation after mild COVID-19. TCRdb used MiXCR to reprocess the 5' RACE reads, holding one entry per CDR3 protein. This table has some 290,000 distinct CDR3 sequences, around 15% appearing once. Sequencing was carried out using PBMCs or a T cell subset sorted from them (not recorded which). The receptors shown here come from a young man who had mild COVID-19 (a few samples of this study predate the infection). Cell type and time point are not known.

This chain uses TRBV6-2 or TRBV6-3 with TRBJ2-2; 7 nucleotides line up with TRBD1. Germline CDR1 reads MNHEY; CDR2 reads SVGEGT. This CDR3 spans 14 amino acids. With 2 bases clipped from V and 6 bases from J, the junction kept 3 bases outside the gene matches. CDR3: CASSYNRGPGELFF. For the CDR3, the DNA is TGTGCCAGCAGTTACAACAGGGGTCCCGGGGAGCTGTTTTTT.

A few counts support this clonotype. The CDR3 bases are TGCGCCAGCAGCCCGACCAGAGGGGGAGATACGCAGTATTTT. Its protein product is CASSPTRGGDTQYF. V gene TRBV5-1 combines with J gene TRBJ2-3; D is perhaps TRBD1 (6 bases). The CDR3 covers 14 residues. Trimming took off 4 bases at V and 5 bases at J, with 14 bases between the two ends. Germline V lookup: CDR1 SGHRS, CDR2 YFSETQ.

In its sample, this clonotype was seen a few times. The chain combines TRBV24-1 with TRBJ2-7; D is uncertain. Germline V CDR1 and CDR2: KGHDR, SFDVKD. The CDR3 consists of 10 residues. V was shortened by 12 bases and J by 4 bases, with 9 bases between the two germline ends. The CDR3 coding sequence is TGTGCCTCAATGACATACGAGCAGTACGTC. As protein: CASMTYEQYV.

This clonotype was seen repeatedly, ten times or more. V and J are TRBV4-1 and TRBJ1-2; 9 positions agree with TRBD1. Germline loops: CDR1 MGHRA, CDR2 YSYEKL. The V gene end was trimmed by 3 bases and the J gene end by 7 bases; junction bases not matched to a gene: 12. This CDR3 has 16 residues. CDR3 DNA: TGCGCCAGCAGCCATTACCTCCGGGACAGGGAAAGTGGCTACACCTTC. Protein sequence: CASSHYLRDRESGYTF.

The chain uses TRBV6-6 and TRBJ2-5; 7 bases align to TRBD1. Germline trimming cut 5 bases from V and 4 bases from J; bases unmatched to any gene: 10. Germline-derived CDR1 and CDR2 are MNHNY and SVGAGI (reference sequence). This CDR3 is built from 15 residues. Here the CDR3 DNA reads TGTGCCAGCAGTCAACGGACAGGTCCCGGAGAGACCCAGTACTTC. This translates into CASSQRTGPGETQYF.

The J gene is TRBJ2-3, the V gene TRBV30; 12 nucleotides agree with TRBD1. The J segment lost 4 bases and the V segment lost 5 bases, leaving 10 bases of the junction unmatched. The V gene's germline CDR1 is GTSNPN and CDR2 SVGIG (reference sequence). The CDR3 is 16 amino acids. Here the CDR3 reads CAWFSVGQGASDTQYF. Written as DNA, the CDR3 is TGTGCCTGGTTCAGCGTGGGACAGGGGGCATCAGATACGCAGTATTTT.

V gene TRBV28 combines with J gene TRBJ1-6; unclear D gene. The CDR3 sequence is 14 residues long. V lost 4 bases to trimming and J lost 6 bases, with 10 bases between them. Germline V gene sequence: CDR1 MDHEN, CDR2 SYDVKM. The CDR3 DNA reads as TGTGCCAGCAGTTGGACCGGACTTAATTCACCCCTCCACTTT. Its translation: CASSWTGLNSPLHF.

V usage is TRBV24-1 and J usage is TRBJ2-1; 9 bases are a match to TRBD1. The V segment lost 3 bases and the J segment 9 bases; nucleotides outside the gene matches: 8. The CDR3 consists of 15 residues. Germline CDR1 is KGHDR and CDR2 is SFDVKD. The CDR3 region is CATSDEGTGHTEQFF. CDR3 coding DNA: TGTGCCACCAGTGATGAAGGGACAGGGCACACTGAGCAGTTCTTC.

This clonotype was seen a few times. A junction boundary mismatches the germline segment, possibly from a read error. V gene TRBV2 combines with J gene TRBJ2-3, with TRBD2 matching over 9 bases. This CDR3 contains 13 residues. The germline CDR1 and CDR2 sequences are SNHLY and FYNNEI. This CDR3 reads CSSKRGAGDTQYF. The CDR3, as DNA: TGTTCCAGTAAGCGGGGGGCGGGAGATACGCAGTATTTT.

This clonotype was recorded a few times. In DNA form, the CDR3 reads TGCGCCAGCAGCCGAGAGGGGACTGGAAAAGAGACCCAGTACTTC. This encodes CASSREGTGKETQYF. The V and J genes are TRBV4-1 and TRBJ2-5, with D possibly being TRBD2 (6 bases). Germline loops: CDR1 MGHRA, CDR2 YSYEKL. This CDR3 is 15 amino acids long. V was trimmed by 4 bases and J by 3 bases, leaving 15 bases between them.

The chain is built from TRBV5-5 and TRBJ2-2; 11 bases align to TRBD2. Germline values: CDR1 SGHKS, CDR2 YYEKEE (reference sequence). The CDR3 covers 18 residues. The V gene end was trimmed by 4 bases and the J gene end by 1 base; junction bases not matched to a gene: 9. The CDR3 bases are TGTGCCAGCAGCCTGCGACTAGCGGGGCTTCGGAACACCGGGGAGCTGTTTTTT. It encodes CASSLRLAGLRNTGELFF.

The J gene is TRBJ1-4, the V gene TRBV7-2; 7 positions agree with TRBD1. CDR1 SGHTA and CDR2 FQGNSA come from the germline V gene. With V trimmed by 5 bases and J by 3 bases, 6 bases remained unmatched. The CDR3 is 15 amino acids. CDR3 in amino acids: CASSPGGTANEKLFF. In DNA form, the CDR3 reads TGTGCCAGCAGCCCAGGGGGGACAGCTAATGAAAAACTGTTTTTT.

This clonotype has only a few counts. The chain carries TRBV7-2 and TRBJ1-2; D is uncertain. V was shortened by 4 bases and J by 6 bases, with 18 bases between the two germline ends. The germline V gene has CDR1 SGHTA and CDR2 FQGNSA. This CDR3 spans 15 amino acids. CDR3 region: CASSSAVLTDNGYTF. CDR3 nucleotides: TGTGCCAGCAGCTCCGCTGTGTTAACAGATAATGGCTACACCTTC.

In its sample, this clonotype was seen a few times. CDR3 nucleotide sequence: TGCAGTGCTAGGGCTAGCGGTGAAACCGGGGAGCTGTTTTTT. Translation: CSARASGETGELFF. The J gene is TRBJ2-2, the V gene TRBV20-1; 7 bases agree with TRBD2. Trimming cost V 3 bases and J 5 bases; bases outside gene matches: 6. Germline V gene data show CDR1 as DFQATT and CDR2 as SNEGSKA (reference sequence). The CDR3 is made up of 14 amino acids.

The chain uses TRBV7-9 and TRBJ2-3; TRBD1 matches 9 bases. J was trimmed by 5 bases and V by 5 bases; bases with no gene match: 5. The CDR3 length is 14 residues. The germline V gene encodes CDR1 SEHNR and CDR2 FQNEAQ (reference sequence). In DNA, the CDR3 is TGTGCCAGCAGCGAGGACAGGGGTAGAGATACGCAGTATTTT. Amino acid sequence: CASSEDRGRDTQYF.

The rearrangement joins TRBV28 to TRBJ2-3; 7 nucleotides align to TRBD1. The germline V gene has CDR1 MDHEN and CDR2 SYDVKM. This CDR3 contains 14 residues. The V segment lost 5 bases and the J segment 2 bases; nucleotides outside the gene matches: 4. CDR3 region: CASSRQGTTDTQYF. CDR3 nucleotides: TGTGCCAGCAGTCGACAGGGCACCACAGATACGCAGTATTTT.

The chain joins TRBV27 to TRBJ2-7, with a tentative D call TRBD1 (5 bases). In germline, CDR1 is MNHEY, CDR2 SMNVEV (reference sequence). Between the trimmed V and J ends, which lost 6 bases and 4 bases, there was a span of 16 bases. The length of the CDR3 is 14 residues. In DNA, the CDR3 is TGTGCCAGCAGCGAATCAGGGTCCCTTTACGAGCAGTACTTC. Translated, it gives CASSESGSLYEQYF.

This clonotype was observed a handful of times. The V call is TRBV29-1, the J call TRBJ1-1; 7 nucleotides match TRBD1. Germline CDR1 and CDR2: SQVTM and ANQGSEA. V gave up 0 bases and J gave up 0 bases; unmatched junction bases: 1. CDR3 size: 14 residues. The CDR3 loop is CSVEETGLNTEAFF. CDR3 bases: TGCAGCGTTGAAGAGACAGGGCTGAACACTGAAGCTTTCTTT.

This chain uses TRBV10-2 with TRBJ1-1; 7 nucleotides line up with TRBD1. The J segment lost 2 bases and the V segment lost 5 bases, leaving 5 bases of the junction unmatched. The germline gives CDR1 WSHSY, CDR2 SAAADI. This CDR3 has 14 amino acids. CDR3 DNA: TGCGCCAGCAGTCGGGACAGACCCAACACTGAAGCTTTCTTT. Its protein product is CASSRDRPNTEAFF.

This clonotype was seen many times. The chain employs TRBV7-2 and TRBJ2-1; 12 positions agree with TRBD2. The CDR3 has 15 amino acids. CDR1 SGHTA and CDR2 FQGNSA come from the germline V gene. The ends lost 5 bases at V and 5 bases at J; junction bases unmatched: 4. The CDR3: CASSPGLAGNNEQFF. CDR3 coding DNA: TGTGCCAGCAGCCCCGGACTAGCGGGGAACAATGAGCAGTTCTTC.

This clonotype has at least ten counts. The V and J genes are TRBV12-3 or TRBV12-4 and TRBJ2-7, with no clear D. This CDR3 has 14 residues. Trimming stripped 5 bases from V and 0 bases from J, with 11 bases between. CDR3 residues: CASSLYETSYEQYF. The CDR3 nucleotides read TGTGCCAGCAGTCTCTATGAAACCTCCTACGAGCAGTACTTC.

The DNA for the CDR3 is TGTGCCAGCAGCTTGAGGTTAAGCAACTCCTACAATGAGCAGTTCTTC. Its translation is CASSLRLSNSYNEQFF. The V and J genes are TRBV5-6 and TRBJ2-1; no clear D gene. There are 16 residues in the CDR3. Trimming stripped 1 base from V and 0 bases from J, with 11 bases between. CDR1 is SGHDT and CDR2 is YYEEEE in the germline V gene.

This clonotype was seen a few times. This sequence joins TRBV29-1 and TRBJ2-2; 7 nucleotides match TRBD2. CDR3 length equals 11 residues. The germline V gene has CDR1 SQVTM and CDR2 ANQGSEA. J gave up 13 bases and V 3 bases, and 5 bases lay outside the gene matches. The CDR3, as DNA: TGCAGCGTTGAGATCGGGAGGTGGCTGTTTTTT. Amino acids: CSVEIGRWLFF.

This clonotype was counted only a few times. The gene calls are TRBV4-3 and TRBJ2-4, with TRBD2 matching 9 bases. The trim removed 0 bases at V and 11 bases at J, leaving 5 bases unmatched. This CDR3 spans 14 amino acids. CDR1 is LGHNA and CDR2 is YSLEER in the germline V gene. The CDR3 loop reads CASSQDPAGGLQYF. The CDR3 DNA reads TGCGCCAGCAGCCAAGATCCAGCGGGGGGACTTCAGTACTTC.